Reported below is one T cell receptor (beta chain). The germline CDR1 and CDR2 sequences are SGHAT and FQNNGV. The CDR3 is made up of 16 amino acids. Losses at the gene ends were 5 bases for V and 6 bases for J; bases not matched to a gene: 9. The data stem from a study of blood T cell repertoires in COVID-19. At the level of the study: Sources were T cells, B-cell-depleted T cells, or PBMCs; the material itself was cDNA or gDNA.

Enrollees, about 18 to 90 years old, lived in about two dozen US areas. Cohort assignment relied on participant-reported clinical history. Original processing methods: Estimates of nucleated cell counts were drawn from the amplification of reference gene primers. Method: immunoSEQ multiplex PCR; TCRdb's copy keeps in-frame clones and lacks some. Clone size and the V and J calls come from that table; the DNA yielded D and trimming. This table has a few hundred thousand clones, about nine tenths appearing once. This chain uses TRBV11-2 with TRBJ2-1, with TRBD2 matching over 11 bases. Material: PBMCs or T cells enriched from blood (not recorded which). The clonotype was recovered from a man younger than 45 who had recovered from COVID-19. The CDR3 sequence: CASSPIAGGPVNEQFF. The CDR3 region has the DNA TGTGCCAGCAGCCCGATAGCGGGAGGGCCCGTCAATGAGCAGTTCTTC.